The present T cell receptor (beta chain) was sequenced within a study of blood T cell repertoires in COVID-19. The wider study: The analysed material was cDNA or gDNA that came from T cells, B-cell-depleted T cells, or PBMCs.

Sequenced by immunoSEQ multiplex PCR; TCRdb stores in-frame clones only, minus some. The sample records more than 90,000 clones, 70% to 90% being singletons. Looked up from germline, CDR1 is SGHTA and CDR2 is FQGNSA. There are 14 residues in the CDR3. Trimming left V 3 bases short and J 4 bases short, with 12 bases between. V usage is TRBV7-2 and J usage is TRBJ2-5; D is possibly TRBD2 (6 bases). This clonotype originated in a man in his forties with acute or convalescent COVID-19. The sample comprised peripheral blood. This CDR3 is CASSFKAGLETQYF. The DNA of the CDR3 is TGTGCCAGCAGCTTCAAGGCGGGGTTAGAGACCCAGTACTTC.